The TCR beta chain described here comes from a study of cytotoxic CD8 clonotypes in ibrutinib-treated CLL. Study-wide context: Of the patients, eleven to twelve were relapsed/refractory, about 15 treatment-naive and under 18 IGHV unmutated.

Data came from immunoSEQ multiplex PCR; TCRdb stores just in-frame clones and leaves some out. The table has approximately 320,000 clones, 67% seen once. The V segment lost 3 bases and the J segment 4 bases; nucleotides outside the gene matches: 8. Germline V gene lookup returns CDR1 KGHSH and CDR2 LQKENI. The CDR3 runs 15 residues. The chain couples TRBV18 to TRBJ2-7; 8 bases align to TRBD1. The sample here was PBMCs, taken after 36 months of ibrutinib treatment. The clonotype was recovered from a human donor with chronic lymphocytic leukemia. CDR3 residues: CASSPRGQGWYEQYF. Written as DNA, the CDR3 is TGTGCCAGCTCACCTCGTGGACAGGGATGGTACGAGCAGTACTTC.